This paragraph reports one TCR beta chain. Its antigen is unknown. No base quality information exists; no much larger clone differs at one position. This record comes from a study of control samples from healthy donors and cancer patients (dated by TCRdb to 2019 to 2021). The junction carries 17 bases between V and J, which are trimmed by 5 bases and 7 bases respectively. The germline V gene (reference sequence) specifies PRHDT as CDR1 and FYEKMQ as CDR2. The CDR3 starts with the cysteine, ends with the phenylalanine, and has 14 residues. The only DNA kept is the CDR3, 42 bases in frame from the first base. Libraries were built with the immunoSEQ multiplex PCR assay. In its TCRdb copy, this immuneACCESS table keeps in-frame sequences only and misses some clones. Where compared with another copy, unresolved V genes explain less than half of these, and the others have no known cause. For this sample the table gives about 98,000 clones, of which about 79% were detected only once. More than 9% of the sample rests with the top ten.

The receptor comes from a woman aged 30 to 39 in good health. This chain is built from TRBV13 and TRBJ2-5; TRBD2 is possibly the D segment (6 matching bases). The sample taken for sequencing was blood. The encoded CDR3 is CASSLFTRGATQYF. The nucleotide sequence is TGTGCCAGCAGCCTCTTTACGCGGGGAGCGACCCAGTACTTC. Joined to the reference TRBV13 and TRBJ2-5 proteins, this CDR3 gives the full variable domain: AAGVIQSPRHLIKEKRETATLKCYPIPRHDTVYWYQQGPGQDPQFLISFYEKMQSDKGSIPDRFSAQQFSDYHSELNMSSLELGDSALYFCASSLFTRGATQYFGPGTRLLVL.